The TCR beta chain under discussion was sequenced for a study of shared clonotypes between healthy human individuals (dated by TCRdb to 2019 to 2021). Study-level background: The cohort comprised two women and three men aged 18 to 49 years. To increase sequencing depth and limit assay-specific biases, TCR repertoire library preparation and sequencing were carried out by different laboratories using diverse techniques. For each donor, three plates each were used for CD4 naive and CD4 memory, two plates were used for CD8 naive, and one plate was used for CD8 memory. To estimate repertoire size and how much clonotype sharing occurs between individuals, the study deeply sequenced the blood TCR repertoires of five healthy adults. Each donor's leukapheresis produced roughly between about 0.9 and 9.5 billion PBMCs.

CDR1 SGDLS and CDR2 YYNGEE are derived from the germline V gene. Spanning cysteine to phenylalanine, the CDR3 consists of 14 amino acids. This entry keeps only the CDR3 DNA: 42 bases, framed from base 1. V drops 2 bases and J drops 0 bases, leaving 8 bases in between. Donors were healthy HIV-negative adults with no recently reported acute infections or vaccinations. All donors were Caucasian adults living in Nashville, Tennessee, USA. CD8 memory samples consisted of magnetically selected CD45RO+ cells combined with CCR7-negative CD45RA+ effector memory (TemRA) cells. Blood was collected by leukapheresis, and PBMCs were isolated by Ficoll-Histopaque density gradient centrifugation and then cryopreserved in liquid nitrogen vapor phase. Purity and quantity of every magnetically sorted T cell population were checked by analytical flow cytometry. Each sorted fraction had its genomic DNA isolated and then quantified by UV absorbance on a Nanodrop 2000c.

Using the deep immunoSEQ assay, multiplex PCR amplified TCR CDR3 regions from genomic DNA. Genomic DNA extracted from each cell subset was distributed evenly over all wells of several immunoSEQ 96-well plates, and each plate served as one replicate. For sorted subsets, each replicate PCR was loaded with 150 to 250 ng genomic DNA, equivalent to about 30,000 T cell genomes. Purified libraries were quantified with a Qubit 3.0 fluorometer, sized on a Bioanalyzer 2100, and re-quantified with the KAPA Library Quantification kit. Each immunoSEQ 96-well plate was sequenced on its own single-read 150-cycle Illumina NextSeq 550 flow cell. The published analysis was carried out like this. The immunoSEQ output contained only junctional sequences without quality scores, so filtering could not match that applied to full-length reads. To assign V/J genes and CDR3, sequences were annotated using PyIR, a Python wrapper for IgBLAST v1.9, with IMGT germline references. Any read was removed if the V/J assignment was weak (E-value above 1e-6), the CDR3 was missing, or the read contained stop codons, out-of-frame junctions, or ambiguous translated residues. A V3J clonotype was defined by an identical inferred V gene, J gene, and CDR3 amino acid sequence. Percentage overlap between repertoires was calculated by dividing the number of shared unique clonotypes by the size of the smaller repertoire. Repertoire richness was assessed with RTK rarefaction, the Chao1 estimator, and Recon v2.1 estimates of unobserved clonotypes. For all TCRbeta clonotypes obtained by the gDNA method from a few donors, generation probabilities were computed with OLGA. This is the immuneACCESS table as TCRdb keeps it, with only in-frame sequences that have V and J called. A part of the clones is gone; compared with another copy, unresolved V genes explain less than half, and the rest is unexplained. That table is the source of V, J and clone size, and D and trimming were worked out from the DNA. The sample table shows approximately 110,000 clones, and about 70% are seen once. The ten largest clones capture about 22% of the sample.

What the authors observed across the whole study: Pairwise subsampling indicated that sequencing depth was expected to affect the degree of clonotype sharing among donors. Larger estimated clonotype richness was generally found for naive subsets than for memory subsets. The small number of donors limited the genetic and exposure-history diversity represented. Clonotypes shared by all four sorted-subset donors showed higher generation probabilities than non-shared clonotypes. Sampling was restricted to blood, and TCR repertoires in tissue are likely to differ from TCR repertoires in blood. Across a few donors, approximately 5% of naive CD4, roughly 3.5% of naive CD8, 2% to 2.5% of memory CD4, and 0.4% of memory CD8 clonotypes were shared. Rarefaction of sorted-subset datasets indicated incomplete sequencing despite the large sequencing depth.

A word on this clone: Its specific antigen is unknown. The sample holds no much larger clone one base away, and base qualities are not on file.

The sequenced sample consisted of memory CD8+ T cells sorted from blood. This sample's cell subset or site label indicates: CD45RO+ cells pooled with CCR7-negative TemRA cells. The receptor's source is a woman between 25 and 40 years old in good health. The chain is made from TRBV9 and TRBJ1-1; confidence is insufficient to name the D gene. The CDR3 is CASSVGDLNTEAFF. The sequenced DNA: TGTGCCAGCAGCGTTGGTGACTTGAACACTGAAGCTTTCTTT.